These 6 T cell receptor beta chains were all obtained from the same sample, sequenced in a study of blood T cell repertoires in COVID-19. Data came from immunoSEQ multiplex PCR; TCRdb stores just in-frame clones and leaves some out. This sample has around 400,000 clones, with about 90% found just once. Sequencing was performed on peripheral blood. These receptors all stem from a woman in her sixties or seventies with COVID-19, enrolled during active disease.

The CDR3: CASSTGGAGGLGDSPLHF. The CDR3 DNA follows: TGTGCCAGCAGCACGGGAGGAGCGGGAGGGCTTGGGGATTCACCCCTCCACTTT. This chain joins TRBV9 and TRBJ1-6; D is unclear. Trimming removed 4 bases at V and 8 bases at J, with 25 bases between. The germline V gene has CDR1 SGDLS and CDR2 YYNGEE. The CDR3 runs 18 residues.

The rearrangement joins TRBV5-8 to TRBJ1-1; D call uncertain. Trimming left V 2 bases short and J 4 bases short, with 9 bases between. CDR1 is SGHTS, CDR2 YDEGEE, per germline. The CDR3 contains 13 residues. The CDR3 nucleotides are TGTGCCAGCAGCTTAGTCCGCGCCACTGAAGCTTTCTTT. Residues: CASSLVRATEAFF. Based on the CDR3 plus reference TRBV5-8 and TRBJ1-1, the full variable domain is EAGVTQSPTHLIKTRGQQATLRCSPISGHTSVYWYQQALGLGLQFLLWYDEGEERNRGNFPPRFSGRQFPNYSSELNVNALELEDSALYLCASSLVRATEAFFGQGTRLTVV.

Note on this clone: Other DNA sequences of this sample code for an identical CDR3. J is TRBJ1-2 and V is TRBV7-2; D is possibly TRBD1 (6 bases). The CDR3 sequence is 13 residues long. V was pared by 5 bases and J by 2 bases, with 9 bases between. Germline CDR1 and CDR2: SGHTA and FQGNSA. For the CDR3, the DNA is TGTGCCAGCAGCCTCGGACAGAACTATGGCTACACCTTC. This translates into CASSLGQNYGYTF.

This clone appeared a few times. The genes are TRBV7-9 and TRBJ1-4, with TRBD1 matching over 11 bases. Germline V CDR1 and CDR2: SEHNR, FQNEAQ (reference sequence). V shed 5 bases and J 7 bases; nucleotides not matched to a gene: 3. The CDR3 has 14 residues. The CDR3 DNA reads TGTGCCAGCAGCCTCGGGACAGGGGGTGAAAAACTGTTTTTT. Translating gives CASSLGTGGEKLFF.

The V and J genes are TRBV29-1 and TRBJ2-2, with D perhaps matching TRBD1 (7 bases). The V end was cut by 7 bases, the J end by 4 bases, with 13 bases between. CDR1 and CDR2 from the germline V gene are SQVTM and ANQGSEA. This CDR3 contains 13 residues. The CDR3 nucleotides read TGCAGCGCCCAGGGGGGACTCACCGGGGAGCTGTTTTTT. Encoded protein: CSAQGGLTGELFF.

This clone was observed a single time. CDR3 coding DNA: TGTGCCAGCAGCTTGGGACAGATTGAAGCTTTCTTT. Translated, it gives CASSLGQIEAFF. This rearrangement joins TRBV5-6 to TRBJ1-1; D is perhaps TRBD1 (5 bases). Trimming pared 0 bases from V and 7 bases from J, leaving 7 bases between. The germline V gene encodes CDR1 SGHDT and CDR2 YYEEEE. The CDR3 is 12 residues long.